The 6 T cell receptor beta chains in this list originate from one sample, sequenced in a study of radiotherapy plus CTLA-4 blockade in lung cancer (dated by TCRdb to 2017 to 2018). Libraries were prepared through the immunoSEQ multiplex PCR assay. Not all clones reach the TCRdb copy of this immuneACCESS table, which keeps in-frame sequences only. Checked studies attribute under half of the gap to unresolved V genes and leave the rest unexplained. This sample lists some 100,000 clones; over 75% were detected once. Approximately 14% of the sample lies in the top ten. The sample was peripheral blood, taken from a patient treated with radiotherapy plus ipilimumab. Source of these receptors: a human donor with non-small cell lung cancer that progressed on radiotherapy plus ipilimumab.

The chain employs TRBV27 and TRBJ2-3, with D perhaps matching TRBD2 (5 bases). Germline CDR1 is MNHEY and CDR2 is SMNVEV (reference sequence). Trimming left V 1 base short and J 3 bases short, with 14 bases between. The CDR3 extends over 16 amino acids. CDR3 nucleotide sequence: TGTGCCAGCAGTTTATGGGCTAGCAGGTCAACAGATACGCAGTATTTT. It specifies CASSLWASRSTDTQYF.

In DNA form, the CDR3 reads TGTGCCAGCAGGGATGGGACAGGGGGGATCGAGACCCAGTACTTC. Protein product: CASRDGTGGIETQYF. The chain employs TRBV2 and TRBJ2-5; 11 bases fit TRBD1. Looked up from germline, CDR1 is SNHLY and CDR2 is FYNNEI. This CDR3 comprises 15 residues. The ends lost 6 bases at V and 5 bases at J; junction bases unmatched: 8.

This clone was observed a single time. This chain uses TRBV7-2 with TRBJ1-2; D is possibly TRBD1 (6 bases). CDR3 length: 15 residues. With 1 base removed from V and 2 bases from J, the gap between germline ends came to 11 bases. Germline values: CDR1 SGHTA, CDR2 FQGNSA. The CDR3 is CASSLVGGANYGYTF. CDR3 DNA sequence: TGTGCCAGCAGCTTAGTAGGGGGGGCCAACTATGGCTACACCTTC. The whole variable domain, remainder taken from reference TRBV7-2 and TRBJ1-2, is GAGVSQSPSNKVTEKGKDVELRCDPISGHTALYWYRQSLGQGLEFLIYFQGNSAPDKSGLPSDRFSAERTGGSVSTLTIQRTQQEDSAVYLCASSLVGGANYGYTFGSGTRLTVV.

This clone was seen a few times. As DNA, the CDR3 is TGTGCCAGCAATCTAGCGGGTTTAACCTACGAGCAGTACTTC. This sequence encodes CASNLAGLTYEQYF. The chain combines TRBV14 with TRBJ2-7; 8 bases agree with TRBD2. The CDR3 has 14 amino acids. Germline V lookup: CDR1 SGHDN, CDR2 FVKESK. Losses at the gene ends were 7 bases for V and 2 bases for J; bases not matched to a gene: 7. Full variable domain (remainder filled in from reference TRBV14 and TRBJ2-7): EAGVTQFPSHSVIEKGQTVTLRCDPISGHDNLYWYRRVMGKEIKFLLHFVKESKQDESGMPNNRFLAERTGGTYSTLKVQPAELEDSGVYFCASNLAGLTYEQYFGPGTRLTVT.

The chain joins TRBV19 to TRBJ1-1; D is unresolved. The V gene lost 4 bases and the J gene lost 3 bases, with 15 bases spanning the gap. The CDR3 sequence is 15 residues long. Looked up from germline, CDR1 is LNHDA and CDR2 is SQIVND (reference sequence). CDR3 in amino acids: CASSTPLYADTEAFF. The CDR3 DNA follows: TGTGCCAGTAGTACCCCTTTGTACGCGGACACTGAAGCTTTCTTT.

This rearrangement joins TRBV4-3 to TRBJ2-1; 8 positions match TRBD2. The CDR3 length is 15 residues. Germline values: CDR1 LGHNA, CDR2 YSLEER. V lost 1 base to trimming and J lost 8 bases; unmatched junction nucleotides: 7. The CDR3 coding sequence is TGCGCCAGCAGCCAAGGGGGGACTAGTTGGGATGAGCAGTTCTTC. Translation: CASSQGGTSWDEQFF.